A selection of T cell receptor beta chains follows, all from one sample in a study of shared clonotypes between healthy human individuals. The protocol was immunoSEQ multiplex PCR, while the TCRdb copy is restricted to in-frame clones and leaves out a portion. The table lists 2.3 million or so clones, more than 85% of them singletons. Material: naive CD4+ T cells from PBMCs. The receptors shown here come from a man in his late teens or twenties in good health. Some clones in this sample may be carry-over from other donors' samples. Both conserved end residues are part of each CDR3. A D gene is named only where the DNA matches it firmly. Clone size is not always given. Where it is, it says once, few, many or a class for expanded clones.

clone_size	d_call	j_call	cdr3_length	v_call	cdr3_aa	cdr3_nt
.	TRBD1	TRBJ1-1	16	TRBV18	CASSPRGTAGNTEAFF	TGTGCCAGCTCTCCTCGGGGGACAGCGGGAAACACTGAAGCTTTCTTT
.	TRBD1	TRBJ2-5	15	TRBV5-1	CASSNGTGGRETQYF	TGCGCCAGCAGCAACGGGACAGGGGGTCGGGAGACCCAGTACTTC
.	.	TRBJ1-3	12	TRBV6-5	CATSPSGNTIYF	TGTGCCACCTCTCCATCTGGAAACACCATATATTTT
.	.	TRBJ2-1	16	TRBV4-2	CASSQDKGRSYNEQFF	TGTGCCAGCAGCCAAGACAAGGGACGCAGCTACAATGAGCAGTTCTTC
.	TRBD2	TRBJ2-3	18	TRBV4-2	CASSRQTGAGGHPDTQYF	TGTGCCAGCAGCCGCCAAACCGGGGCGGGAGGGCACCCAGATACGCAGTATTTT
.	TRBD2	TRBJ2-1	16	TRBV7-2	CASSNPGTSGRNEQFF	TGTGCCAGCAGCAATCCCGGGACTAGCGGGCGTAATGAGCAGTTCTTC
.	.	TRBJ1-2	11	TRBV28	CASAGLDGYTF	TGTGCCAGCGCAGGGCTTGATGGCTACACCTTC
.	TRBD2	TRBJ2-3	17	TRBV7-3	CASSPPGLAGGTDTQYF	TGTGCCAGCAGCCCCCCGGGACTAGCGGGAGGCACAGATACGCAGTATTTT
.	.	TRBJ2-3	17	TRBV27	CASSLYMRGRSTDTQYF	TGTGCCAGCAGTTTATATATGAGAGGGAGATCCACAGATACGCAGTATTTT
.	TRBD1	TRBJ1-2	15	TRBV28	CAIPGRDRVGGGYTF	TGTGCCATCCCCGGCCGGGACAGGGTAGGAGGTGGCTACACCTTC
.	.	TRBJ2-2	16	TRBV10-3	CAISEAGGGWPGELFF	TGTGCCATCAGTGAGGCTGGGGGCGGATGGCCCGGGGAGCTGTTTTTT
.	.	TRBJ2-2	15	TRBV7-7	CASSLADLNTGELFF	TGTGCCAGCAGCTTAGCCGATCTTAACACCGGGGAGCTGTTTTTT
.	TRBD1	TRBJ1-5	16	TRBV4-1	CASSQGRTGVNQPQHF	TGCGCCAGCAGCCAAGGCAGGACAGGAGTCAATCAGCCCCAGCATTTT
once	.	TRBJ2-1	15	TRBV5-1	CASSLVSGSYNEQFF	TGCGCCAGCAGCTTGGTTAGCGGCTCCTACAATGAGCAGTTCTTC
.	TRBD1	TRBJ1-1	18	TRBV7-9	CASRASGYRDRVNTEAFF	TGTGCCAGCCGAGCTTCGGGTTACAGGGACAGGGTAAACACTGAAGCTTTCTTT
.	.	TRBJ2-7	14	TRBV21-1	CASSEGPSSYEQYF	TGTGCCAGCAGCGAGGGACCGAGCTCCTACGAGCAGTACTTC
once	TRBD1	TRBJ2-3	14	TRBV9	CASSADRGTDTQYF	TGTGCCAGCAGCGCGGACAGGGGCACAGATACGCAGTATTTT
.	.	TRBJ2-3	13	TRBV6-1	CASSGGRTDTQYF	TGTGCCAGCAGTGGGGGCAGAACAGATACGCAGTATTTT
.	.	TRBJ1-2	17	TRBV30	CAWRDYRPEGPSFGYTF	TGTGCCTGGAGGGATTATCGGCCAGAAGGGCCCTCTTTTGGCTACACCTTC
.	.	TRBJ2-7	15	TRBV7-2	CASSHRDGSSYEQYF	TGTGCCAGCAGTCACCGGGACGGGAGCTCCTACGAGCAGTACTTC
.	TRBD2	TRBJ2-7	14	TRBV5-4	CASSSRAGDYEQYF	TGTGCCAGCAGTTCCCGAGCGGGAGATTACGAGCAGTACTTC
few	.	TRBJ1-1	14	TRBV5-1	CASSFGSMDTEAFF	TGCGCCAGCAGCTTTGGGAGTATGGACACTGAAGCTTTCTTT
.	TRBD1	TRBJ1-2	19	TRBV11-1	CASSLNRGTGGDVGYGYTF	TGTGCCAGCAGCTTAAATCGCGGGACAGGGGGCGACGTGGGCTATGGCTACACCTTC